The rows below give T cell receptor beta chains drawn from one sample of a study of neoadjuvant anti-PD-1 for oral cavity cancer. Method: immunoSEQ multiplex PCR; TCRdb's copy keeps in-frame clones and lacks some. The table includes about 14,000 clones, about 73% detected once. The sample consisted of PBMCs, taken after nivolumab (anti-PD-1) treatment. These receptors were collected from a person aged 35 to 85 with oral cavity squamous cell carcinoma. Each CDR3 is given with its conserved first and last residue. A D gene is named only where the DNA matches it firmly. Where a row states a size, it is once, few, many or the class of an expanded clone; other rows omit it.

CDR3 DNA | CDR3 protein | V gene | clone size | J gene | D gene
TGCGCCAGCCGCAGCGAGGGTTTGGTTGGCACTGAAGCTTTCTTT | CASRSEGLVGTEAFF | TRBV5-1 | - | TRBJ1-1 | -
TGTGCCAGCAGCTCAGTCCAGGGGGAACTGTTTTTT | CASSSVQGELFF | TRBV7-8 | few | TRBJ1-4 | TRBD1
TGTGCCAGCAGCTTGTCGGTGGGGGCGGGAGGCTACACCTTC | CASSLSVGAGGYTF | TRBV5-6 | few | TRBJ1-2 | -
TGTGCCAGCAGTGAATCATTAGCCGGGGAGCTGTTTTTT | CASSESLAGELFF | TRBV6-1 | few | TRBJ2-2 | -
TGTGCCAGCAGTTATAGTCGGACAGGGGGCAACTATGGCTACACCTTC | CASSYSRTGGNYGYTF | TRBV6-5 | - | TRBJ1-2 | TRBD1
TGCAGCGTTGGGGAGACGGCAGGGGGTAACTATGGCTACACCTTC | CSVGETAGGNYGYTF | TRBV29-1 | - | TRBJ1-2 | TRBD1
TGTGCCAGCAGTGACGACGGAGCCATGAACAATGAGCAGTTCTTC | CASSDDGAMNNEQFF | TRBV2 | - | TRBJ2-1 | -
TGTGCCAGCAGCGTCGGACAGGGCTCCCTCTATGAAAAACTGTTTTTT | CASSVGQGSLYEKLFF | TRBV9 | few | TRBJ1-4 | TRBD1
TGTGCCCTAGCAAGGTTGGCAGCCTCCTACGAGCAGTACTTC | CALARLAASYEQYF | TRBV2 | once | TRBJ2-7 | -
TGTGCCAGCCGCACAGTAAACTATGGCTACACCTTC | CASRTVNYGYTF | TRBV6-5 | - | TRBJ1-2 | -
TGTGCCAGCAGTCCTCAGGGGAGCTTCTCCTACGAGCAGTACTTC | CASSPQGSFSYEQYF | TRBV27 | - | TRBJ2-7 | -
TGTGCCAGCAGTGAGACAGGGACTAGCGGAGATACGCAGTATTTT | CASSETGTSGDTQYF | TRBV2 | - | TRBJ2-3 | TRBD2
TGTGCCAGCAGCCGGGGCTCGCACAGCTCCTACGAGCAGTACTTC | CASSRGSHSSYEQYF | TRBV27 | - | TRBJ2-7 | -
TGTGCCAGTTGGGGTAGCGGAAGCACAGATACGCAGTATTTT | CASWGSGSTDTQYF | TRBV27 | - | TRBJ2-3 | -
TGTGCCACCATAAGCCCCCAGGCCAGTGGAGAGCAGTACTTC | CATISPQASGEQYF | TRBV6-1 | - | TRBJ2-7 | -
TGCGCCAGCAGCTTGGAAAGCGGAGACTACAATGAGCAGTTCTTC | CASSLESGDYNEQFF | TRBV5-1 | - | TRBJ2-1 | -
TGTGCCAGTTCCGCCTCAAGGGATAGCAATCAGCCCCAGCATTTT | CASSASRDSNQPQHF | TRBV19 | - | TRBJ1-5 | -
TGTGCCAGTAGTATAAAAACAGGGAACTATGGCTACACCTTC | CASSIKTGNYGYTF | TRBV19 | - | TRBJ1-2 | -
TGTGCCAGCAGCTTAAATTTGGGAAACACCATATATTTT | CASSLNLGNTIYF | TRBV7-2 | once | TRBJ1-3 | -
TGCGCCAGCAGCTTAGACAGAGCCTACGAGCAGTACTTC | CASSLDRAYEQYF | TRBV5-1 | - | TRBJ2-7 | -
TGTGCCAGCAGCACGGACAGGGGGCTCTACGAGCAGTACTTC | CASSTDRGLYEQYF | TRBV5-6 | - | TRBJ2-7 | TRBD1
TGTGCCAGTAGTATAGGGGACCGGCCATGGGAGCAGTTCTTC | CASSIGDRPWEQFF | TRBV19 | - | TRBJ2-1 | -
TGTGCCAGCAGTGACTCGACTAGCGGGAGCAATGAGCAGTTCTTC | CASSDSTSGSNEQFF | TRBV6-4 | - | TRBJ2-1 | TRBD2
TGTGCCAGCAGCGTTAGAGGGGCGGCCCTCGTTTACAATGAGCAGTTCTTC | CASSVRGAALVYNEQFF | TRBV9 | - | TRBJ2-1 | -
TGTGCCTGGAGTGTAGTGGGGACAGCGAATCCCTACGAGCAGTACTTC | CAWSVVGTANPYEQYF | TRBV30 | - | TRBJ2-7 | TRBD1
TGCAGCGTTGAAGATCCCCCGCCGGAGGGGTCCGGGGAGCTGTTTTTT | CSVEDPPPEGSGELFF | TRBV29-1 | - | TRBJ2-2 | -
TGCGCCAGCAGCTTGGGGGGCGGGAGGCCAGATACGCAGTATTTT | CASSLGGGRPDTQYF | TRBV5-1 | - | TRBJ2-3 | TRBD2
TGCGCCAGCAGCCTAGGGGACTTTAGCTCCTACAATGAGCAGTTCTTC | CASSLGDFSSYNEQFF | TRBV5-1 | - | TRBJ2-1 | -
TGCGCCAGCAGCTTGGATGGACAGGCGGGCGAGCAGTACTTC | CASSLDGQAGEQYF | TRBV5-1 | - | TRBJ2-7 | TRBD1
TGTGCCAGCAGCTTAGCGGGAGAGAACATTCAGTACTTC | CASSLAGENIQYF | TRBV5-6 | few | TRBJ2-4 | TRBD2
TGTGCCAGCAGTGACGACAGCACAGATACGCAGTATTTT | CASSDDSTDTQYF | TRBV6-4 | few | TRBJ2-3 | -
TGTGCCAGCACCCCCGGGTTCGCGCGACAGCCCCAGCATTTT | CASTPGFARQPQHF | TRBV5-8 | few | TRBJ1-5 | -
TGTGCCAGCAGCACTGGACAGGGGCAAAACACAGATACGCAGTATTTT | CASSTGQGQNTDTQYF | TRBV9 | - | TRBJ2-3 | TRBD1
TGTGCCAGCGGTTCCAGGGAAACTCAGCCCCAGCATTTT | CASGSRETQPQHF | TRBV6-5 | - | TRBJ1-5 | -
TGTGCCAGCAGCTTTAATCAGAACACAGATACGCAGTATTTT | CASSFNQNTDTQYF | TRBV7-2 | - | TRBJ2-3 | -
TGTGCCAGCAGTTTTTTGGGTAATCAGCCCCAGCATTTT | CASSFLGNQPQHF | TRBV28 | - | TRBJ1-5 | -
TGTGCCAGCAGCCGGGCCTACAATGAGCAGTTCTTC | CASSRAYNEQFF | TRBV7-2 | - | TRBJ2-1 | -
TGTGCCAGCACCTCCCCTCGGGAGGGCAATGAGCAGTTCTTC | CASTSPREGNEQFF | TRBV6-6 | - | TRBJ2-1 | TRBD2
TGTGCCTGGAGTACGGGGACGAACTCATTACAAGAGACCCAGTACTTC | CAWSTGTNSLQETQYF | TRBV30 | - | TRBJ2-5 | -
TGTGCCAGCAGCGTAACAGGGTTGGGGGAGCAGTACTTC | CASSVTGLGEQYF | TRBV9 | - | TRBJ2-7 | -
TGCAGCGCCCTCGGGGACAGGTTAAGGCAGTACTTC | CSALGDRLRQYF | TRBV29-1 | - | TRBJ2-7 | TRBD1
TGCGCCAGCAGCTTGGCCGGGACTAGCGGTACCGGGGAGCTGTTTTTT | CASSLAGTSGTGELFF | TRBV5-1 | few | TRBJ2-2 | TRBD2
TGCAGCGTTGAAACTAGCGGTCCCAGGGAGACCCAGTACTTC | CSVETSGPRETQYF | TRBV29-1 | - | TRBJ2-5 | TRBD2
TGTGCCAGCAGTTCGCCTGCCCGGGGGGGCGAGCAGTACTTC | CASSSPARGGEQYF | TRBV6-5 | few | TRBJ2-7 | TRBD2
TGTGCCAGCAATAACCGGGGATACGAGCAGTACTTC | CASNNRGYEQYF | TRBV6-6 | few | TRBJ2-7 | -
TGTGCCAGCAGTTTATTGTCGGGGTACAATGAGCAGTTCTTC | CASSLLSGYNEQFF | TRBV27 | - | TRBJ2-1 | -
TGTGCCAGTAGACCTCGGGGAGACACTGAAGCTTTCTTT | CASRPRGDTEAFF | TRBV19 | - | TRBJ1-1 | -
TGCGCCAGCAGCCAGTGGGACAGGGAACAGCCCCAGCATTTT | CASSQWDREQPQHF | TRBV4-1 | few | TRBJ1-5 | TRBD1
TGCGCCAGCAGTGATCGGACAGGGGGCTTAAACACTGAAGCTTTCTTT | CASSDRTGGLNTEAFF | TRBV10-2 | once | TRBJ1-1 | TRBD1
TGTGCCAGCAGCTCCCTGGGACCACGTGAGAGAGATACGCAGTATTTT | CASSSLGPRERDTQYF | TRBV5-6 | - | TRBJ2-3 | -
TGTGCCAGCAGTGACTCTAACGGGGGGGCCACTGAAGCTTTCTTT | CASSDSNGGATEAFF | TRBV6-4 | - | TRBJ1-1 | -